The 15 T cell receptor beta chains below were found in one sample sequenced in a study of human T cells and chemical hapten exposure. TCRdb re-analysed the RACE reads in MiXCR, keeping a single row per CDR3 protein. The data show around 340,000 distinct CDR3 sequences, about 7% seen once. Time point of the sample: patch test 1, 2 weeks after DPC sensitization. The treatment: therapeutic diphenylcyclopropenone sensitization with weekly scalp DPC. The input for sequencing was whole blood, taken in connection with sensitization to the hapten diphenylcyclopropenone (DPC). The source of these receptors is a woman between 18 and 29 years old with alopecia areata. Some clones in this sample may be carry-over from other donors' samples.

The chain combines TRBV6-2 or TRBV6-3 with TRBJ1-5; perhaps TRBD1 as D (5 bases). The CDR3 extends over 15 amino acids. Germline loops: CDR1 MNHEY, CDR2 SVGEGT. Deletions cut 2 bases from V and 1 base from J, with 9 bases between. The CDR3 nucleotides are TGTGCCAGCAGTTACCGGGACGGAAGCAATCAGCCCCAGCATTTT. Protein product: CASSYRDGSNQPQHF.

The sample holds a few counts of this clonotype. The rearrangement joins TRBV19 to TRBJ2-7; the match to TRBD1 covers 7 bases. Per germline, CDR1 LNHDA and CDR2 SQIVND (reference sequence). The CDR3 consists of 14 residues. V shed 4 bases and J 6 bases; nucleotides not matched to a gene: 9. CDR3 coding DNA: TGTGCCAGTAGTACGACAGGGTACTCGGGCGAGCAGTACTTC. Amino acid sequence: CASSTTGYSGEQYF.

The chain joins TRBV27 to TRBJ2-2; D remains unclear. The germline gives CDR1 MNHEY, CDR2 SMNVEV (reference sequence). This CDR3 has 13 residues. V lost 6 bases, J lost 5 bases, and 10 bases lay in between. The CDR3 sequence: CASSRTETGELFF. The DNA of the CDR3 is TGTGCCAGCAGCCGCACAGAGACCGGGGAGCTGTTTTTT.

This clonotype was counted many times. The chain joins TRBV5-1 to TRBJ1-4; D is unclear. Trimming removed 2 bases from V and 3 bases from J, with 8 bases in between. The CDR3 spans 14 residues. CDR1 and CDR2 from the germline V gene are SGHRS and YFSETQ. This CDR3 reads CASSLAPPNEKLFF. The CDR3, as DNA: TGCGCCAGCAGCTTAGCCCCACCTAATGAAAAACTGTTTTTT. The entire variable domain, with the rest obtained from reference TRBV5-1 and TRBJ1-4, is as follows: KAGVTQTPRYLIKTRGQQVTLSCSPISGHRSVSWYQQTPGQGLQFLFEYFSETQRNKGNFPGRFSGRQFSNSRSEMNVSTLELGDSALYLCASSLAPPNEKLFFGSGTQLSVL.

At least ten counts were recorded for this clonotype. V usage is TRBV28 and J usage is TRBJ2-7; 10 bases fit TRBD1. Trimming cost V 5 bases and J 12 bases; bases outside gene matches: 7. CDR1 MDHEN and CDR2 SYDVKM come from the germline V gene. This CDR3 is built from 12 residues. The CDR3 sequence is CASSPDRGPWYF. Written as DNA, the CDR3 is TGTGCCAGCAGTCCAGACAGGGGGCCTTGGTACTTC.

This clonotype was observed at least ten times. The chain links TRBV7-9 to TRBJ2-3, with a tentative D call TRBD1 (5 bases). CDR3 size: 12 residues. V was shortened by 7 bases and J by 5 bases, with 10 bases between the two germline ends. Looked up from germline, CDR1 is SEHNR and CDR2 is FQNEAQ (reference sequence). The CDR3 bases are TGTGCCAGCAAGGGGTCGGGAGATACGCAGTATTTT. Translating it yields CASKGSGDTQYF.

This clonotype was seen ten or more times. This chain uses TRBV6-2 or TRBV6-3 with TRBJ2-6; D possibly matches TRBD1 or TRBD2 (5 bases each). V lost 2 bases and J lost 0, with 8 bases in between. The CDR3 runs 16 residues. The germline V gene has CDR1 MNHEY and CDR2 SVGEGT. The CDR3 sequence is CASSYEGTSGANVLTF. The CDR3 region has the DNA TGTGCCAGCAGTTACGAGGGGACCTCTGGGGCCAACGTCCTGACTTTC.

This clonotype was recorded at least ten times. The chain couples TRBV6-2 or TRBV6-3 to TRBJ2-1, with unresolved D. The V gene's germline CDR1 is MNHEY and CDR2 SVGEGT. V shed 2 bases and J shed 9 bases, with 14 bases lying between them. This CDR3 has 14 amino acids. The CDR3 DNA reads TGTGCCAGCAGTTACCCGACCAGTGGCCCTGAGCAGTTCTTC. It translates to CASSYPTSGPEQFF.

Concerning this clonotype itself: The junction departs from germline at one end; a sequencing error may be responsible. The genes are TRBV13 and TRBJ2-7, with TRBD2 identical over 9 bases. The CDR3 is 16 residues long. From germline, CDR1 is PRHDT and CDR2 FYEKMQ (reference sequence). The CDR3 protein is CASSVGLAMSSYEQYF. CDR3 sequence (DNA): TGTGCCAGCAGCGTAGGACTAGCGATGAGCTCCTACGAGCAGTACTTC.

Many counts were recorded for this clonotype. The J gene is TRBJ2-7, the V gene TRBV5-1; D tentatively fits TRBD1 or TRBD2 (6 bases each). This CDR3 contains 13 residues. CDR1 and CDR2 (germline): SGHRS, YFSETQ. V was cut by 4 bases and J by 7 bases, with 15 bases left in between. The CDR3 region has the DNA TGCGCCAGCAGCCCCCGAGGGGGAGGTGAGCAGTACTTC. Protein: CASSPRGGGEQYF.

This clonotype was picked up a small number of times. The chain is built from TRBV24-1 and TRBJ1-5, with D possibly matching TRBD1 (6 bases). The germline V gene encodes CDR1 KGHDR and CDR2 SFDVKD. This CDR3 comprises 14 residues. Trimming took off 1 base at V and 5 bases at J, with 8 bases between the two ends. The CDR3 DNA sequence: TGTGCCACCAGTGATTTAGCAGGGGATCAGCCCCAGCATTTT. Its translation: CATSDLAGDQPQHF.

The chain uses TRBV7-2 and TRBJ1-1; D remains unclear. The V end lost 4 bases, the J end lost 5 bases, and 8 bases lay between the germline ends. The CDR3 sequence is 12 residues long. Looked up from germline, CDR1 is SGHTA and CDR2 is FQGNSA. This CDR3 is CASSSAGTEAFF. CDR3 DNA sequence: TGTGCCAGCAGCTCCGCCGGAACTGAAGCTTTCTTT. The full variable domain, completed using reference TRBV7-2 and TRBJ1-1, is GAGVSQSPSNKVTEKGKDVELRCDPISGHTALYWYRQSLGQGLEFLIYFQGNSAPDKSGLPSDRFSAERTGGSVSTLTIQRTQQEDSAVYLCASSSAGTEAFFGQGTRLTVV.

The chain combines TRBV4-3 with TRBJ1-6; D is ambiguous. This CDR3 is 14 amino acids long. CDR1 is LGHNA and CDR2 is YSLEER in the germline V gene. Between the trimmed V and J ends, which lost 0 bases and 13 bases, there was a span of 13 bases. The CDR3 DNA reads TGCGCCAGCAGCCAAGATGGTGGAGGTAGCCCCCTCCACTTT. Encoded protein: CASSQDGGGSPLHF.

The table lists this clonotype with many counts. The rearrangement links TRBV7-8 to TRBJ2-3; 7 bases line up with TRBD1. The CDR3 runs to 14 residues. The junction had 6 bases not matched to a gene; V was cut back by 5 bases and J by 4 bases. CDR1 SGHVS and CDR2 FQNEAQ come from the germline V gene. CDR3 in amino acids: CASSPTGLADTQYF. The DNA of the CDR3 is TGTGCCAGCAGCCCGACAGGGTTGGCAGATACGCAGTATTTT.

The rearrangement joins TRBV2 to TRBJ2-5; 7 bases agree with TRBD1. Germline CDR1 and CDR2: SNHLY and FYNNEI. This CDR3 comprises 13 residues. Trimming at V came to 7 bases and at J to 1 base, leaving 3 bases not matched to a gene. The CDR3 sequence: CASNRDSQETQYF. The CDR3, as DNA: TGTGCCAGCAATAGGGACAGCCAAGAGACCCAGTACTTC.